This T cell receptor beta chain was profiled in a study of blood T cell repertoires in COVID-19. On the study more broadly: Sites in the United States, Italy and Spain provided acute and convalescent COVID-19 samples. Sample material is recorded as cDNA or gDNA derived from T cells, B-cell-depleted T cells, or PBMCs.

CDR1 and CDR2 from the germline V gene are SNHLY and FYNNEI. The CDR3 is made up of 13 amino acids. With 0 bases removed from V and 9 bases from J, the gap between germline ends came to 9 bases. In the authors' workflow: The authors estimated nucleated cell counts from reference gene primer amplification. Measured with immunoSEQ multiplex PCR; TCRdb has only the in-frame clones, and not every one. The V and J calls and clone size come from that table; D and trimming were worked out from the DNA. The repertoire includes around 140,000 clones, around 87% of them detected once, and 2.5% sits in the top ten.

What was sequenced was peripheral blood. V is TRBV2 and J is TRBJ2-1; no definite D call. This receptor was identified in a man in his fifties with active COVID-19. CDR3 loop: CASSEAPPSEQFF. The CDR3 DNA reads TGTGCCAGCAGTGAAGCTCCCCCGTCTGAGCAGTTCTTC. Drawing the rest from reference TRBV2 and TRBJ2-1, the complete variable domain is EPEVTQTPSHQVTQMGQEVILRCVPISNHLYFYWYRQILGQKVEFLVSFYNNEISEKSEIFDDQFSVERPDGSNFTLKIRSTKLEDSAMYFCASSEAPPSEQFFGPGTRLTVL.